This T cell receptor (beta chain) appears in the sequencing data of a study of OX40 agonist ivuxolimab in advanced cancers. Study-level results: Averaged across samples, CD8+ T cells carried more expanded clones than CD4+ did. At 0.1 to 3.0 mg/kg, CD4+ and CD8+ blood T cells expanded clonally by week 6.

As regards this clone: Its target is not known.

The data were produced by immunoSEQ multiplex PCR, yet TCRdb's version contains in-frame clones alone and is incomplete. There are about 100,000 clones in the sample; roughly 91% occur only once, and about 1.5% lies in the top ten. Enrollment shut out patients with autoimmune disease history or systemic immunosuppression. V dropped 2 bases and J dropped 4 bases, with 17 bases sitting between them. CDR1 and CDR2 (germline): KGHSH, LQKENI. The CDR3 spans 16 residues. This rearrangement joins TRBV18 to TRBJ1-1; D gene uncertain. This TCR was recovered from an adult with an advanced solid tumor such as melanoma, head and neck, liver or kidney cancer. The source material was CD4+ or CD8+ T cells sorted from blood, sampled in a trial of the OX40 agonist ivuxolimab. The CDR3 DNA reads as TGTGCCAGCTCACCAGCGGAGGCGCTAGGGAGCACTGAAGCTTTCTTT. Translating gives CASSPAEALGSTEAFF.